This T cell receptor beta chain comes out of a study of beta chain features in type 1 diabetes. This clone showed up just a few times. The CDR3 has 14 amino acids. Germline CDR1 SQVTM, CDR2 ANQGSEA. V dropped 5 bases and J dropped 1 base, with 14 bases sitting between them. Reverse transcribing all isolated RNA meant expressed TCRB transcripts were sequenced. This table comes from immunoSEQ multiplex PCR, and its TCRdb copy is limited to in-frame clones, with some not included. Of approximately 300,000 clones listed, approximately 11% were seen once; the top ten hold over 0.015%. This rearrangement joins TRBV29-1 to TRBJ1-1, with D possibly TRBD1 on 6 matching bases. This TCR was sampled from a woman under 40 in good health. Sequenced sample: naive CD4+ T cells from blood. The CDR3 DNA follows: TGCAGCGTTACAGGGTTCGGAAAGAACACTGAAGCTTTCTTT. It yields the protein CSVTGFGKNTEAFF.